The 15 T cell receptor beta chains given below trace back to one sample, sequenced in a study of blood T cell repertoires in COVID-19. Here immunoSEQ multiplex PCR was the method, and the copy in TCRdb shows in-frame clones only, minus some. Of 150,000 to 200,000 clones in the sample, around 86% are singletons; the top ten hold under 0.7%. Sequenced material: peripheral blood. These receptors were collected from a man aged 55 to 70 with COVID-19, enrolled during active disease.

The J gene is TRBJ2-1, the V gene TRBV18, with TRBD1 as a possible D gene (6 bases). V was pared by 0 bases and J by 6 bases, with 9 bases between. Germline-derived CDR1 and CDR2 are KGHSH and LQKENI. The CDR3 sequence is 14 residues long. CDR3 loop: CASSPPEGGNEQFF. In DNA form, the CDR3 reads TGTGCCAGCTCACCACCGGAAGGGGGCAATGAGCAGTTCTTC.

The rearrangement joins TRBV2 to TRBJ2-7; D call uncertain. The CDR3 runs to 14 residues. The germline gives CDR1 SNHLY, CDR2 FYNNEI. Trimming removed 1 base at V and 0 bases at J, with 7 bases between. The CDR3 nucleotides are TGTGCCAGCAGTGAAGGCGGATACTCCTACGAGCAGTACTTC. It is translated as CASSEGGYSYEQYF.

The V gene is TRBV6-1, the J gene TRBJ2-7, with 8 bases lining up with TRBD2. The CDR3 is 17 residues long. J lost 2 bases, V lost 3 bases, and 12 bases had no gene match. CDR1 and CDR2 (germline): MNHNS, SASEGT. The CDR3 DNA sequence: TGTGCCAGCAGTGAGTCGCACGGGGCCGGGGGGGCCTACGAGCAGTACTTC. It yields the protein CASSESHGAGGAYEQYF.

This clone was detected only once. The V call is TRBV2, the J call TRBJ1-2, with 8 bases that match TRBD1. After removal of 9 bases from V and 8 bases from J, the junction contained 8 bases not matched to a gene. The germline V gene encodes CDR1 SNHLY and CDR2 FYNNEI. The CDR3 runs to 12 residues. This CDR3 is CASARGLRGYTF. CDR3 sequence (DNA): TGTGCCAGTGCCAGGGGGCTAAGGGGCTACACCTTC. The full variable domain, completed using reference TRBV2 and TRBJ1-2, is EPEVTQTPSHQVTQMGQEVILRCVPISNHLYFYWYRQILGQKVEFLVSFYNNEISEKSEIFDDQFSVERPDGSNFTLKIRSTKLEDSAMYFCASARGLRGYTFGSGTRLTVV.

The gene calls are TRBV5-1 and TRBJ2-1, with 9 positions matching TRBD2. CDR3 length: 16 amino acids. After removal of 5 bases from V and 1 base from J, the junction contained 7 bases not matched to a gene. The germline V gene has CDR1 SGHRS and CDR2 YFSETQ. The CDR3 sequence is CASSLYSGGSYNEQFF. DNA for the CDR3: TGCGCCAGCAGTTTATACAGCGGGGGGTCCTACAATGAGCAGTTCTTC.

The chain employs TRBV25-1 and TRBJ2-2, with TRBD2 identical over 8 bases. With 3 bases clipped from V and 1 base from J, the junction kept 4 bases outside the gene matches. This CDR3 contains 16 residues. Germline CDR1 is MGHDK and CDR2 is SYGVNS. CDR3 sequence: CASSDPGLGNTGELFF. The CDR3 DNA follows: TGTGCCAGCAGTGACCCGGGACTAGGGAACACCGGGGAGCTGTTTTTT.

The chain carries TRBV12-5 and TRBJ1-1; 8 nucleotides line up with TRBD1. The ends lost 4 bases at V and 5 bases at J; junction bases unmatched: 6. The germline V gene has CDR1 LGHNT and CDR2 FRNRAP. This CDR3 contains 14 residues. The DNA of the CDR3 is TGTGCTAGTGGTTCTGACAGGGGAGAAACTGAAGCTTTCTTT. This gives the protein CASGSDRGETEAFF.

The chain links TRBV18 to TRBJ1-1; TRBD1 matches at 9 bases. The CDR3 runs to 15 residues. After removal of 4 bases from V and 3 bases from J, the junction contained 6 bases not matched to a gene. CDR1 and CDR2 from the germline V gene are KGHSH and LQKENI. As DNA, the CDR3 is TGTGCCAGCTCACGGACAGGGGTGGAGGACACTGAAGCTTTCTTT. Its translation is CASSRTGVEDTEAFF.

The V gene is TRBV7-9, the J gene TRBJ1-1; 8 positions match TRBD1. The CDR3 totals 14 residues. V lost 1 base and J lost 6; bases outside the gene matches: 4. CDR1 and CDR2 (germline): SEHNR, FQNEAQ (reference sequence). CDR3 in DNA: TGTGCCAGCAGCTTAGGGACAGGGAATGCTGAAGCTTTCTTT. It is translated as CASSLGTGNAEAFF.

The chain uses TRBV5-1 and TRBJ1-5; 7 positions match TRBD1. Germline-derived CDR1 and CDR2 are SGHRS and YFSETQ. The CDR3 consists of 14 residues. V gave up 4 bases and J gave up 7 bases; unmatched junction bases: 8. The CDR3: CASSDGTVGQPQHF. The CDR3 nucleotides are TGCGCCAGCAGCGATGGGACAGTAGGACAGCCCCAGCATTTT.

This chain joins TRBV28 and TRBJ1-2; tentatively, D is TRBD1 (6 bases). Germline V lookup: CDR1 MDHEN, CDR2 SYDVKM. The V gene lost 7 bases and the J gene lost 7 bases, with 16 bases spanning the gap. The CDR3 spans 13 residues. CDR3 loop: CASNEGTYSGYTF. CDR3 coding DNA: TGTGCCAGCAACGAAGGGACATATTCTGGCTACACCTTC.

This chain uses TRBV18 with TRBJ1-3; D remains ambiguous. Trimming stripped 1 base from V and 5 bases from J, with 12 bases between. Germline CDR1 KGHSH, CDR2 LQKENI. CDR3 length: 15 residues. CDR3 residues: CASSPLSGDRNTIYF. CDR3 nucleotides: TGTGCCAGCTCACCACTATCCGGGGATCGAAACACCATATATTTT.

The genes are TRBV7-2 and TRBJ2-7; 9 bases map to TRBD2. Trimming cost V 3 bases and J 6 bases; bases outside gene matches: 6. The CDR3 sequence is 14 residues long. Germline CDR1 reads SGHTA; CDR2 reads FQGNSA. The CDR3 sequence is CASSFSAGGPEQYF. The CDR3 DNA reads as TGTGCCAGCAGCTTTTCGGCGGGAGGGCCCGAGCAGTACTTC.

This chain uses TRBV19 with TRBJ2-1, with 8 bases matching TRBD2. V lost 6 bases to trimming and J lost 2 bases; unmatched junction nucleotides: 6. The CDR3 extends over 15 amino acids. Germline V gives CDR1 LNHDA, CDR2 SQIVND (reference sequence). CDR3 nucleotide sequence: TGTGCCAGTAGGAGCGGGGGAGGGACCTACAATGAGCAGTTCTTC. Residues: CASRSGGGTYNEQFF.

CDR3 nucleotides: TGTGCCAGCTCACCTTCCGGCGCAGGGACTGGCACTGAAGCTTTCTTT. Translating it yields CASSPSGAGTGTEAFF. This chain connects TRBV18 to TRBJ1-1; maybe TRBD1 (5 bases). The V and J ends lost 3 bases and 4 bases respectively, with 18 bases between them. This CDR3 contains 16 residues. Germline V gene lookup returns CDR1 KGHSH and CDR2 LQKENI.